This T cell receptor (beta chain) was retrieved from a study of vaccination effects on CD4 cells after COVID-19. Produced via immunoSEQ multiplex PCR; TCRdb's table is partial and in-frame only. The sample comprises tens of thousands of clones, 73% of which are singletons, and 0.95% to 1.5% rests with the top ten. CDR1 and CDR2 (germline): MNHEY, SVGEGT. Losses at the gene ends were 5 bases for V and 5 bases for J; bases not matched to a gene: 4. The CDR3 has 13 amino acids. Turning to this clone: Antigen unknown.

Expansion of antigen-specific CD4+ T cells with viral peptide pools was carried out by the ViraFEST assay before sequencing. Upon completion of 10 to 11 days in culture, CD4+ T cells were isolated. Of the BNT162b2 and mRNA-1273 vaccines, participants received two doses of one or the other. V gene TRBV6-2 or TRBV6-3 combines with J gene TRBJ2-7, with TRBD1 matching 9 bases. The sequencing here drew on CD4+ T cells from PBMCs cultured with HCoV-229E spike peptides, taken after COVID-19 vaccination. This receptor was obtained from a human donor who received a COVID-19 vaccine. The CDR3 here is CASSQTGGDEQYV. As DNA, the CDR3 is TGTGCCAGCAGTCAGACAGGGGGGGACGAGCAGTACGTC.